This T cell receptor (beta chain) was observed in a study of T cell clonotyping in hematopoietic cell transplantation. Study-wide findings and caveats: Higher Inverse Simpson Index values in graft donor and pretransplant recipient predicted broader posttransplant TCR diversity. Pathologically expanded recipient clonotypes increased progressively from day 30 to day 180 as diversity fell.

Data came from immunoSEQ multiplex PCR; TCRdb stores just in-frame clones and leaves some out. The profile covers just under 7,500 clones, with around 90% appearing a single time and roughly 7% taken by the ten largest. As concerns this clone: Its antigen is not identified.

The germline gives CDR1 GTSNPN, CDR2 SVGIG (reference sequence). This CDR3 comprises 15 residues. Germline trimming cut 4 bases from V and 4 bases from J; bases unmatched to any gene: 10. As for time point: recipient sample about 28 days before transplant, after cytoreduction. The chain uses TRBV30 and TRBJ1-1, with 9 bases that match TRBD1. The origin of this receptor is a man aged 55 to 69 with acute myeloid leukemia. Some clones in this sample may be carry-over from other donors' samples. The input for sequencing was peripheral blood mononuclear cells, taken before stem cell transplant. The CDR3 spells CAWKKKGQGPTEAFF. The CDR3 nucleotides read TGTGCCTGGAAGAAAAAGGGACAGGGCCCCACTGAAGCTTTCTTT. Full variable domain (outside the CDR3, taken from reference TRBV30 and TRBJ1-1): SQTIHQWPATLVQPVGSPLSLECTVEGTSNPNLYWYRQAAGRGLQLLFYSVGIGQISSEVPQNLSASRPQDRQFILSSKKLLLSDSGFYLCAWKKKGQGPTEAFFGQGTRLTVV.